The clone carrying this T cell receptor (beta chain) was detected ten times or more. Its antigen is not known. The record originates from a study of CD8 T cells in ankylosing spondylitis. Study results and limitations: Reactive arthritis synovial fluid and blood previously showed some of these motif variants. A motif of 7 or 8 highly homologous TCR beta variants was seen as apparently characteristic of ankylosing spondylitis blood. From matched ankylosing spondylitis synovial fluid, disease-linked clones were reportedly recovered at significantly enriched levels.

Per germline, CDR1 SGHRS and CDR2 YFSETQ. The CDR3 covers 16 residues. Trimming left V 0 bases short and J 9 bases short, with 16 bases between. Construction of TCR beta libraries was performed using quantitative 5'-RACE with molecular barcodes. TCRdb redid the calling of the 5' RACE reads with MiXCR, one entry per CDR3 protein. The data contain 200,000 to 250,000 distinct CDR3 sequences, approximately 10% of them seen just once; the ten biggest clones take up around a fifth. Sequencing was carried out using blood, either unsorted or a sorted T cell fraction (not recorded which). This chain uses TRBV5-1 with TRBJ1-6; D gene uncertain. This TCR was recovered from a male donor with ankylosing spondylitis or in good health (not recorded which). The CDR3 reads CASSLDYRGVGSPLHF. The CDR3 DNA reads TGCGCCAGCAGCTTGGATTATCGGGGAGTGGGTTCACCCCTCCACTTT.